These T cell receptor beta chains were read from a single sample in a study of blood T cell repertoires in COVID-19. TCRdb keeps only in-frame clones here, not all; method: immunoSEQ multiplex PCR. Among 450,000 or so clones listed, around nine tenths were seen once. Sequencing was performed on peripheral blood. The origin of the receptors is a woman aged 40 to 50 with COVID-19, enrolled during active disease. Both conserved end residues are part of each CDR3. D genes are given only for firm matches. For some rows the clone size is stated as once, few or many, or as a class when expanded; others skip it.

NA,NA,TRBV7-9,TRBJ1-5,CASSSSSGLSNQPQHF,TGTGCCAGCAGCTCCTCCTCAGGTTTAAGCAATCAGCCCCAGCATTTT
NA,NA,TRBV4-3,TRBJ2-7,CASSQSAGGSGEQYF,TGCGCCAGCAGCCAATCCGCTGGGGGGTCGGGCGAGCAGTACTTC
TRBD1,NA,TRBV7-9,TRBJ2-1,CASSFRSQGVVTNEQFF,TGTGCCAGCAGCTTCCGCTCACAGGGGGTCGTTACCAATGAGCAGTTCTTC
TRBD1,NA,TRBV7-9,TRBJ1-4,CASSLGQGRELNEKLFF,TGTGCCAGCAGCTTGGGACAGGGTAGGGAACTTAATGAAAAACTGTTTTTT
NA,NA,TRBV9,TRBJ1-1,CASSVDGRGTEAFF,TGTGCCAGCAGCGTAGACGGGAGAGGGACTGAAGCTTTCTTT
NA,NA,TRBV4-1,TRBJ2-1,CASSQDLRDEQFF,TGCGCCAGCAGCCAAGATCTCCGGGATGAGCAGTTCTTC
NA,NA,TRBV11-2,TRBJ1-4,CASSLGIGGAGEKLFF,TGTGCCAGCAGCTTAGGGATCGGGGGGGCCGGTGAAAAACTGTTTTTT
TRBD1,NA,TRBV5-1,TRBJ1-1,CASRPGTANTEAFF,TGCGCCAGCAGGCCCGGGACAGCGAACACTGAAGCTTTCTTT
NA,once,TRBV6-4,TRBJ1-1,CASSVEGFLGEAFF,TGTGCCAGCAGTGTGGAGGGTTTTCTGGGTGAAGCTTTCTTT
NA,NA,TRBV28,TRBJ2-4,CASSYSGAKNIQYF,TGTGCCAGCAGTTACTCTGGAGCCAAAAACATTCAGTACTTC
TRBD1,NA,TRBV6-2/TRBV6-3,TRBJ2-5,CASSARQGVGETQYF,TGTGCCAGCAGTGCACGACAGGGGGTAGGGGAGACCCAGTACTTC
NA,NA,TRBV7-2,TRBJ1-5,CASSLVRDQPQHF,TGTGCCAGCAGCTTAGTGCGCGATCAGCCCCAGCATTTT
TRBD1,NA,TRBV11-2,TRBJ1-2,CASSAQGTHGYTF,TGTGCCAGCAGCGCACAGGGGACCCATGGCTACACCTTC
NA,few,TRBV5-5,TRBJ1-6,CASSLGGPQGGSPLHF,TGTGCCAGCAGCTTGGGGGGTCCACAGGGAGGGTCACCCCTCCACTTT
NA,NA,TRBV27,TRBJ1-1,CASSGGWGRVNTEAFF,TGTGCCAGCAGTGGGGGTTGGGGGCGGGTGAACACTGAAGCTTTCTTT
NA,NA,TRBV4-3,TRBJ1-2,CASSRMDTYGYTF,TGCGCCAGCAGCCGGATGGACACCTATGGCTACACCTTC
NA,NA,TRBV27,TRBJ2-5,CASSSQGKGETQYF,TGTGCCAGCAGTTCTCAGGGCAAAGGGGAGACCCAGTACTTC
TRBD2,NA,TRBV23-1,TRBJ2-3,CASSQYPQKGGSRSTDTQYF,TGCGCCAGCAGTCAGTATCCTCAGAAGGGAGGGAGCCGAAGCACAGATACGCAGTATTTT
TRBD2,NA,TRBV2,TRBJ2-1,CASSARLAGYSYNEQFF,TGTGCCAGCAGCGCGAGACTAGCGGGATACTCCTACAATGAGCAGTTCTTC
NA,NA,TRBV2,TRBJ1-1,CASLQGLNTEAFF,TGTGCCAGCCTTCAGGGGTTGAACACTGAAGCTTTCTTT
NA,NA,TRBV2,TRBJ1-5,CASSGGFSNQPQHF,TGTGCCAGCAGTGGTGGCTTTAGCAATCAGCCCCAGCATTTT
NA,NA,TRBV28,TRBJ2-7,CASSSVLEEQYF,TGTGCCAGCAGTTCGGTACTGGAGGAGCAGTACTTC
TRBD1,NA,TRBV4-3,TRBJ1-2,CASSQDLDTTGSYYGYTF,TGCGCCAGCAGCCAAGACCTCGACACGACAGGGTCTTACTATGGCTACACCTTC
TRBD1,NA,TRBV5-1,TRBJ2-3,CASSWGQGITDTQYF,TGCGCCAGCAGCTGGGGACAGGGGATCACAGATACGCAGTATTTT
NA,NA,TRBV4-2,TRBJ2-7,CASSQASSGAVTYEQYF,TGTGCCAGCAGCCAGGCTAGTTCAGGGGCAGTGACCTACGAGCAGTACTTC
TRBD1,NA,TRBV6-5,TRBJ2-7,CASRNQGASYEQYF,TGTGCCAGCAGGAACCAGGGGGCGTCATACGAGCAGTACTTC
TRBD2,NA,TRBV15,TRBJ2-7,CATSRDMGGIVRSSF,TGTGCCACCAGCAGAGATATGGGAGGGATTGTTCGGTCGAGCTTC
TRBD1,NA,TRBV25-1,TRBJ1-1,CASSVGQGAKTEAFF,TGTGCCAGCAGTGTAGGACAGGGGGCGAAGACTGAAGCTTTCTTT
NA,NA,TRBV21-1,TRBJ1-1,CASSKACFRQRNTEAFF,TGTGCCAGCAGCAAAGCCTGTTTTCGGCAGCGGAACACTGAAGCTTTCTTT
NA,once,TRBV27,TRBJ1-5,CASSLGQFLGTQHF,TGTGCCAGCAGTTTAGGGCAGTTCCTCGGAACCCAGCATTTT
NA,NA,TRBV18,TRBJ2-5,CASSPLPQETQYF,TGTGCCAGCTCACCCCTCCCCCAAGAGACCCAGTACTTC
TRBD1,NA,TRBV6-5,TRBJ1-5,CASRPEGAGGQPQHF,TGTGCCAGCAGACCCGAGGGGGCTGGGGGTCAGCCCCAGCATTTT
NA,once,TRBV6-4,TRBJ2-1,CASSAEGHSYNEQFF,TGTGCCAGCAGTGCTGAGGGACACTCCTACAATGAGCAGTTCTTC
TRBD1,NA,TRBV30,TRBJ2-2,CAWSRGQGNTGELFF,TGTGCCTGGAGTAGAGGACAGGGGAACACCGGGGAGCTGTTTTTT
TRBD1,NA,TRBV30,TRBJ1-6,CAWSVRAGGGGSPLHF,TGTGCCTGGAGTGTTCGGGCAGGGGGAGGCGGATCACCCCTCCACTTT
TRBD1,NA,TRBV5-1,TRBJ2-7,CASSSTTGTDLYEQYF,TGCGCCAGCAGCTCCACTACCGGGACAGACTTGTACGAGCAGTACTTC
TRBD1,NA,TRBV6-5,TRBJ2-2,CASRLDRVPSGELFF,TGTGCCAGCAGATTAGACAGGGTTCCGAGCGGGGAGCTGTTTTTT
NA,NA,TRBV19,TRBJ1-1,CASTPNPGGNGEAFF,TGTGCCAGTACCCCAAACCCCGGGGGTAACGGTGAAGCTTTCTTT
NA,NA,TRBV9,TRBJ2-2,CASSVAPDTGELFF,TGTGCCAGCAGCGTAGCTCCGGACACCGGGGAGCTGTTTTTT
NA,NA,TRBV6-5,TRBJ1-1,CASSYSIGANTEAFF,TGTGCCAGCAGTTACTCTATCGGTGCGAACACTGAAGCTTTCTTT
TRBD2,NA,TRBV7-9,TRBJ2-1,CASIPEGLAGNEQFF,TGTGCCAGCATCCCAGAGGGACTAGCGGGCAATGAGCAGTTCTTC
NA,NA,TRBV6-2/TRBV6-3,TRBJ1-1,CASSPRGPEAFF,TGTGCCAGCAGTCCACGAGGCCCTGAAGCTTTCTTT